This T cell receptor beta chain is drawn from a study of blood T cell repertoires in COVID-19. Overall study context: T cells, B-cell-depleted T cells, or PBMCs provided the cDNA or gDNA that served as material.

Per the original methods: By means of reference gene primer amplification, nucleated cell counts were estimated. The repertoire was sequenced with immunoSEQ multiplex PCR; TCRdb's copy has only in-frame clones and lacks some. The DNA gave D and trimming, while V, J and clone size come from that table. The sample shows about 180,000 clones, approximately 80% of them seen only once. From germline, CDR1 is SGHRS and CDR2 YFSETQ. J gave up 6 bases and V 3 bases, and 5 bases lay outside the gene matches. The CDR3 totals 15 residues. The chain couples TRBV5-1 to TRBJ2-1, with TRBD2 identical over 11 bases. Input material: PBMCs or T cells enriched from blood (not recorded which). This receptor was obtained from a man in his fifties or sixties who had been exposed to COVID-19. The CDR3 region is CASSSAGTSGNEQFF. Written as DNA, the CDR3 is TGCGCCAGCAGCTCGGCCGGGACTAGCGGCAATGAGCAGTTCTTC.